The T cell receptor (beta chain) under discussion was sequenced for a study of naive and memory T cell subsets. Overall study findings and caveats: TCR transcript changes with activation or differentiation may affect this RNA method.

The CDR3 has 14 amino acids. Germline CDR1 and CDR2: MNHEY and SMNVEV (reference sequence). J lost 6 bases, V lost 5 bases, and 7 bases had no gene match. To note about this clonotype: Its antigen is not identified.

Amplification of ligated cDNA took four PCR rounds with SP2 and nested alpha and beta constant primers. Alpha and beta constant region primers primed reverse transcription for blood and skin samples. TCRdb re-analysed the 5' RACE reads in MiXCR, keeping a single row per CDR3 protein. The sample shows more than 60,000 distinct CDR3 sequences, under 10% of them seen only once. An oligonucleotide containing a UMI was ligated to the 3' end of TCR cDNA. Unsorted total RNA, roughly 1 to 1,100 ng, was DNase treated before reverse transcription. The receptor comes from a female donor in good health. The J gene is TRBJ2-3, the V gene TRBV27; 8 bases agree with TRBD2. CDR3 sequence: CASSHSRGDDTQYF. DNA of the CDR3: TGTGCCAGCAGTCACTCGCGGGGGGACGATACGCAGTATTTT.